The T cell receptor beta chain under discussion was sequenced for a study of graft-versus-host responses after intestinal transplantation. Produced via immunoSEQ multiplex PCR; TCRdb's table is partial and in-frame only. The sample carries about 100,000 clones, just over 90% recorded once. For this clone: Its cognate antigen is unknown. Compared with germline, one end of the junction differs, possibly owing to a read error.

The CDR3 runs 15 residues. The germline V gene encodes CDR1 MGHRA and CDR2 YSYEKL. The receptor was isolated from a human donor who received an intestinal transplant. Sequenced here: unstimulated CD8+ T cells sorted from spleen or lymph node cells, sampled before intestinal transplant. The chain uses TRBV4-1 and TRBJ2-5; 7 nucleotides line up with TRBD2. In nucleotides, the CDR3 is TGTGCCAGCAGCCAAGCTTCCCTAGCGGAAGAGACCCAGTACTTC. Translated, it gives CASSQASLAEETQYF.